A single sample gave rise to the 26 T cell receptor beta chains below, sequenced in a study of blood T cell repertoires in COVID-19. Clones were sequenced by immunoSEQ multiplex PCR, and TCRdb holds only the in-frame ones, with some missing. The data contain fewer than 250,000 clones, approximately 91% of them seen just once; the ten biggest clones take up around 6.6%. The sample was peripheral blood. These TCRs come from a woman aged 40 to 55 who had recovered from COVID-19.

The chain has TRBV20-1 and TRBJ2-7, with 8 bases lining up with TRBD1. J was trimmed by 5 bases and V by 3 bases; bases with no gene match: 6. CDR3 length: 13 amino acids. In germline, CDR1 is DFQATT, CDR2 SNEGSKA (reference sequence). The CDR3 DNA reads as TGCAGTGCTAGTCGGACAGGGATCAACGAGCAGTACTTC. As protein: CSASRTGINEQYF.

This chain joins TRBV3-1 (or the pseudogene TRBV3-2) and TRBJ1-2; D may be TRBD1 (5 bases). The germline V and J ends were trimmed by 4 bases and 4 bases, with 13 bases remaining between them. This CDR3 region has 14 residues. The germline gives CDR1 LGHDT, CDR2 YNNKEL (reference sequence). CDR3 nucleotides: TGTGCCAGCAGCCCCCCAGCGGGGCCCTATGGCTACACCTTC. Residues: CASSPPAGPYGYTF.

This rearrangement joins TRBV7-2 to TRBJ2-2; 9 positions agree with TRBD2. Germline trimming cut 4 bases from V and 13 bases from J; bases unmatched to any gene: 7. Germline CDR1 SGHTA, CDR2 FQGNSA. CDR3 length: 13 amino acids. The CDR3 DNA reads TGTGCCAGCAGCTCCGCGGGGGGGACTGGGCTGTTTTTT. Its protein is CASSSAGGTGLFF.

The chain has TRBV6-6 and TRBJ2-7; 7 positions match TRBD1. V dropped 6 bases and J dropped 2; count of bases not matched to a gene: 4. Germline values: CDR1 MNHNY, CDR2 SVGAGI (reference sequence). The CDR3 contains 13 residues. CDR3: CASRKDRPYEQYF. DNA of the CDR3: TGTGCCAGCAGAAAGGACAGGCCCTACGAGCAGTACTTC.

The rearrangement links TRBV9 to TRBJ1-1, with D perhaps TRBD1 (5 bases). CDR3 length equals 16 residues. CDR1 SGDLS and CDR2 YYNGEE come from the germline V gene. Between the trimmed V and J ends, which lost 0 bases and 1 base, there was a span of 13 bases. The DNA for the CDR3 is TGTGCCAGCAGCGTAGCTACTGTGGGGGGGAACACTGAAGCTTTCTTT. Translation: CASSVATVGGNTEAFF.

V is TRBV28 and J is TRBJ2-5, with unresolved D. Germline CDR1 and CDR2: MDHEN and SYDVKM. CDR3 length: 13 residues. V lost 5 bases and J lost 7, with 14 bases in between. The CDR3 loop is CASSRLEIGTQYF. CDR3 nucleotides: TGTGCCAGCAGTCGACTGGAGATCGGGACCCAGTACTTC.

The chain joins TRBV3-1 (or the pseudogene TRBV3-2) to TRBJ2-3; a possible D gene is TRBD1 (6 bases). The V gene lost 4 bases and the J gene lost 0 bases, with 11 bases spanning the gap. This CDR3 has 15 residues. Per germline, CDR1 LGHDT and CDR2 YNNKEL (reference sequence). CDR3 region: CASSPSRGSTDTQYF. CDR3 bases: TGTGCCAGCAGCCCGAGCAGGGGTAGCACAGATACGCAGTATTTT.

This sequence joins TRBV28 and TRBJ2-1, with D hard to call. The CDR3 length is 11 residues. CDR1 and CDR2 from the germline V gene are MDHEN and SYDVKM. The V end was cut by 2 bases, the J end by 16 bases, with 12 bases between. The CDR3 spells CASSLRTVQFF. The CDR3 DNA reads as TGTGCCAGCAGTTTAAGAACGGTCCAATTCTTC.

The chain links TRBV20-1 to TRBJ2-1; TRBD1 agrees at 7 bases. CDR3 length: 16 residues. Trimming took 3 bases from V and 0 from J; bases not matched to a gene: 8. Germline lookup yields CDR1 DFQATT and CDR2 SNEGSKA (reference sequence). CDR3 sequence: CSASHGTAFSYNEQFF. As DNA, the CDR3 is TGCAGTGCTAGTCATGGGACAGCTTTCTCCTACAATGAGCAGTTCTTC.

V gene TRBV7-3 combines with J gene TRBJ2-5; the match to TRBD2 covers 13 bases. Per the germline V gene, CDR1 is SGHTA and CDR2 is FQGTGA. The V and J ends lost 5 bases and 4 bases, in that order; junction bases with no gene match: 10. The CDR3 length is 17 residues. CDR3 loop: CASSPLGLAGNRETQYF. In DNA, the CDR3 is TGTGCCAGCAGCCCTCTGGGACTAGCGGGGAATCGAGAGACCCAGTACTTC.

The CDR3 DNA reads TGTGCCAGCAGCCCGGGGAGGGCGAAAGAGACCCAGTACTTC. Protein: CASSPGRAKETQYF. V is TRBV11-2 and J is TRBJ2-5, with TRBD2 matching over 7 bases. V lost 5 bases to trimming and J lost 3 bases; unmatched junction nucleotides: 6. CDR1 and CDR2 from the germline V gene are SGHAT and FQNNGV. The CDR3 runs 14 residues.

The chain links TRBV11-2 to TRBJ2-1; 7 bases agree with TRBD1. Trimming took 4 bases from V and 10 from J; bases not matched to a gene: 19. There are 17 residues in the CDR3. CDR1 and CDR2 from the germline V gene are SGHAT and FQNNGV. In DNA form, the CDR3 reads TGTGCCAGCAGCTCCCAGGTTTTTACAGGGGCACAGGGGGAGCAGTTCTTC. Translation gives CASSSQVFTGAQGEQFF.

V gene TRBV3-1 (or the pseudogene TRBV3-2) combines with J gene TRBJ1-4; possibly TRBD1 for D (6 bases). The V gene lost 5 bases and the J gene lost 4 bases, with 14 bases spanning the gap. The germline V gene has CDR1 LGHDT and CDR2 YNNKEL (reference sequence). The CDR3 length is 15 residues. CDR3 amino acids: CASSNMDSRNEKLFF. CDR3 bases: TGTGCCAGCAGCAACATGGACAGCCGTAATGAAAAACTGTTTTTT.

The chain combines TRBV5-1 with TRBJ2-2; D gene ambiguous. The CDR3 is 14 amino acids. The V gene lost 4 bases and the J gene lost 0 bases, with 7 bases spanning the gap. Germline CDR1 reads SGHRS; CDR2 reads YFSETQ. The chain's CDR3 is CASSQDTNTGELFF. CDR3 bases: TGCGCCAGCAGCCAAGACACGAACACCGGGGAGCTGTTTTTT.

CDR3 coding DNA: TGTGCCAGCAGGGAGGGGTCTGGGGCCAACGTCCTGACTTTC. Its translation is CASREGSGANVLTF. The chain combines TRBV2 with TRBJ2-6; a weak D match, TRBD2 (6 bases). Germline V CDR1 and CDR2: SNHLY, FYNNEI. This CDR3 is built from 14 residues. With 6 bases removed from V and 1 base from J, the gap between germline ends came to 7 bases.

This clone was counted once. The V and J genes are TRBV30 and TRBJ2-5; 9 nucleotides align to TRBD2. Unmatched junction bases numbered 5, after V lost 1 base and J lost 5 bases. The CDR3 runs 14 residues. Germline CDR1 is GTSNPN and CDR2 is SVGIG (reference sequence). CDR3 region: CAWSDLAGGETQYF. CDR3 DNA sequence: TGTGCCTGGAGTGACCTCGCGGGAGGGGAGACCCAGTACTTC.

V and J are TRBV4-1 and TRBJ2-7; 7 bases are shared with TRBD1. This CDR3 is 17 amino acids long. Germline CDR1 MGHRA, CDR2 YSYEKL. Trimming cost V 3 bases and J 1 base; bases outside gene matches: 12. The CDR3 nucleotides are TGCGCCAGCAGCCAGAGCGCCGGGACAGAGAAATCCTACGAGCAGTACTTC. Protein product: CASSQSAGTEKSYEQYF.

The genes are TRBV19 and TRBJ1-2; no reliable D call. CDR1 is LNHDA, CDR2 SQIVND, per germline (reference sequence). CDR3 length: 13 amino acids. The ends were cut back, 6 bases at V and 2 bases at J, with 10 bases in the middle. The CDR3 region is CASSTAGNYGYTF. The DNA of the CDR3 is TGTGCCAGTAGCACCGCGGGGAACTATGGCTACACCTTC.

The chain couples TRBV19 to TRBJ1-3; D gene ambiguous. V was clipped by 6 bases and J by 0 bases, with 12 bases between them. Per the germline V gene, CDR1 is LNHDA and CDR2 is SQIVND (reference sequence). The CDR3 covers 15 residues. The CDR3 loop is CASSPDTSSGNTIYF. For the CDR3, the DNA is TGTGCCAGTAGCCCTGACACCTCCTCTGGAAACACCATATATTTT.

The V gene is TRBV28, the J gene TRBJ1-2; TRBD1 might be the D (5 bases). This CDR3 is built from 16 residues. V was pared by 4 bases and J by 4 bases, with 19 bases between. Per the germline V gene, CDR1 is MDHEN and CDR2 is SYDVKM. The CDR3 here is CASSSGGGMGFYGYTF. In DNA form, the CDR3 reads TGTGCCAGCAGTTCGGGGGGAGGGATGGGATTCTATGGCTACACCTTC.

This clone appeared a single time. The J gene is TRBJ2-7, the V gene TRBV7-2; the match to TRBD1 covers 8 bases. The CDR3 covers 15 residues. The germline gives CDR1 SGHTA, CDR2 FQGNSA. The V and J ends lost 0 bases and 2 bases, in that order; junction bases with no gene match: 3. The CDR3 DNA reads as TGTGCCAGCAGCTTAGCCGGGACAGGTGCCTACGAGCAGTACTTC. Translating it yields CASSLAGTGAYEQYF.

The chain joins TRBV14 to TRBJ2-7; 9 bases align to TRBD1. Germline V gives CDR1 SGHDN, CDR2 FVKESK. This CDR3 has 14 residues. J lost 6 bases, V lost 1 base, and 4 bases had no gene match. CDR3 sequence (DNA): TGTGCCAGCAGCCAAGGACAGGGGGTAGGCGAGCAGTACTTC. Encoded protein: CASSQGQGVGEQYF.

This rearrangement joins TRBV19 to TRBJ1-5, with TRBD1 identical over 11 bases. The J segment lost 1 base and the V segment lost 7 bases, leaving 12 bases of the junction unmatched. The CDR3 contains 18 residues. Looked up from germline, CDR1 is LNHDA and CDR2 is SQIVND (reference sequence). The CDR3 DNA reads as TGTGCCAGTACCCTAGACGGACAGGGGGCGACGAGCAATCAGCCCCAGCATTTT. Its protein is CASTLDGQGATSNQPQHF. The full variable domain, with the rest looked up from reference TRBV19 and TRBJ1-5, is DGGITQSPKYLFRKEGQNVTLSCEQNLNHDAMYWYRQDPGQGLRLIYYSQIVNDFQKGDIAEGYSVSREKKESFPLTVTSAQKNPTAFYLCASTLDGQGATSNQPQHFGDGTRLSIL.

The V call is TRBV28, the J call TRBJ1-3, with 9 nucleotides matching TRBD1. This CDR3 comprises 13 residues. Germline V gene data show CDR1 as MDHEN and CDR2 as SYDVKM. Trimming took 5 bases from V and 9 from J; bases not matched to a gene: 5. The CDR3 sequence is CASSDGTGSTIYF. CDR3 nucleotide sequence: TGTGCCAGCAGTGACGGGACAGGGTCCACCATATATTTT.

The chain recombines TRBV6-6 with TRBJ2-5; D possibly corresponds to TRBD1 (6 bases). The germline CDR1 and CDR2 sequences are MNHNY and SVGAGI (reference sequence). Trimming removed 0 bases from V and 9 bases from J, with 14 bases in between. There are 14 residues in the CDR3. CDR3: CASSYSAGAVSQYF. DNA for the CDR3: TGTGCCAGCAGTTACTCGGCAGGGGCCGTGTCCCAGTACTTC.

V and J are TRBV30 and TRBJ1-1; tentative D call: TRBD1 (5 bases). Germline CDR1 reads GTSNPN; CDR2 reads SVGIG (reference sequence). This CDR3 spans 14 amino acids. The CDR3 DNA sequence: TGTACGTCTTACGGGGAGGGACGAGTCACTGAAGCTTTCTTT. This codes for CTSYGEGRVTEAFF.